This T cell receptor beta chain was identified during a study of blood T cell repertoires in COVID-19. Turning to the study itself: The United States, Italy and Spain supplied acute and convalescent COVID-19 samples. In each case, the material was cDNA or gDNA derived from T cells, B-cell-depleted T cells, or PBMCs.

Seattle patient enrollment occurred during active infection, with longitudinal follow-up thereafter. Germline loops: CDR1 MDHEN, CDR2 SYDVKM. This CDR3 comprises 14 residues. Germline trimming cut 2 bases from V and 1 base from J; bases unmatched to any gene: 1. Study processing details: The assay estimated nucleated cells by amplifying reference gene primers. Only in-frame clones appear in the TCRdb table, and some are missing; sequencing was by immunoSEQ multiplex PCR. From that table come the V and J calls and clone size; the DNA was used to work out D and trimming. Altogether 100,000 to 150,000 clones are present, around 76% being singletons, with the ten largest covering 6%.

The sample consisted of peripheral blood. The chain joins TRBV28 to TRBJ2-5; TRBD2 matches 7 bases. The sequence was obtained from an elderly man with COVID-19, enrolled during active disease. The CDR3 coding sequence is TGTGCCAGCAGTTTACTAGCGGCCCAAGAGACCCAGTACTTC. This codes for CASSLLAAQETQYF.